The next 28 T cell receptor beta chains were all read from a single sample in a study of CD8 T cells in ankylosing spondylitis. TCRdb redid the calling of the 5' RACE reads with MiXCR, one entry per CDR3 protein. The sample shows about 340,000 distinct CDR3 sequences, 20% of them seen only once. Sample: blood, either unsorted or a sorted T cell fraction (not recorded which). These TCRs come from a male donor with ankylosing spondylitis or in good health (not recorded which).

This clonotype was counted between two and nine times. The V gene is TRBV5-5, the J gene TRBJ1-2; D is unresolved. Germline V CDR1 and CDR2: SGHKS, YYEKEE (reference sequence). Trimming shortened V by 4 bases and J by 9 bases, and 10 bases separated the two germline ends. The CDR3 spans 11 residues. In DNA form, the CDR3 reads TGTGCCAGCAGCGGAAGTGGGAGCTACACCTTC. It encodes CASSGSGSYTF. Drawing the rest from reference TRBV5-5 and TRBJ1-2, the complete variable domain is DAGVTQSPTHLIKTRGQQVTLRCSPISGHKSVSWYQQVLGQGPQFIFQYYEKEERGRGNFPDRFSARQFPNYSSELNVNALLLGDSALYLCASSGSGSYTFGSGTRLTVV.

The sample holds one count of this clonotype. The J gene is TRBJ2-3, the V gene TRBV9; no firm D call. Per the germline V gene, CDR1 is SGDLS and CDR2 is YYNGEE. V lost 3 bases and J lost 2, with 4 bases in between. This CDR3 comprises 12 residues. Written as DNA, the CDR3 is TGTGCCAGCAGCGCCCCCACAGATACGCAGTATTTT. Translation: CASSAPTDTQYF.

This clonotype was recorded a few times. The rearrangement joins TRBV9 to TRBJ2-7; D may match TRBD1 or TRBD2 (5 bases each). In germline, CDR1 is SGDLS, CDR2 YYNGEE. V dropped 0 bases and J dropped 0 bases, with 13 bases sitting between them. CDR3 length: 16 residues. The CDR3 spells CASSVDEGGGSYEQYF. The DNA for the CDR3 is TGTGCCAGCAGCGTAGACGAGGGTGGGGGCTCCTACGAGCAGTACTTC.

This clonotype was observed a handful of times. The chain joins TRBV7-8 to TRBJ2-7; the D is unclear. V was trimmed by 0 bases and J by 3 bases, leaving 6 bases between them. In germline, CDR1 is SGHVS, CDR2 FQNEAQ. The CDR3 runs to 13 residues. The CDR3 DNA reads TGTGCCAGCAGCTTAGCCCCTTACTACGAGCAGTACTTC. Translation gives CASSLAPYYEQYF.

The chain recombines TRBV6-5 with TRBJ2-3; D may be TRBD2 (5 bases). Trimming pared 2 bases from V and 5 bases from J, leaving 8 bases between. This CDR3 comprises 13 residues. Germline V CDR1 and CDR2: MNHEY, SVGAGI. This chain's CDR3 is CASSYRDGDTQYF. The DNA for the CDR3 is TGTGCCAGCAGTTACCGGGATGGAGATACGCAGTATTTT.

This clonotype was picked up a small number of times. V is TRBV10-3 and J is TRBJ2-2, with 9 nucleotides matching TRBD1. The CDR3 runs to 16 residues. V shed 2 bases, J shed 6 bases, and the junction held 7 bases outside the gene matches. Germline lookup yields CDR1 ENHRY and CDR2 SYGVKD. CDR3 nucleotides: TGTGCCATCAGTGAGATGGGACAGGGAGCGGCCGGGGAGCTGTTTTTT. Amino acid sequence: CAISEMGQGAAGELFF.

The rearrangement uses TRBV4-1 and TRBJ2-1; 7 positions agree with TRBD1. Germline V gene sequence: CDR1 MGHRA, CDR2 YSYEKL. The length of the CDR3 is 16 residues. After removal of 1 base from V and 9 bases from J, the junction contained 12 bases not matched to a gene. In DNA, the CDR3 is TGCGCCAGCAGCCAAGGCCCTGGGGACAGTTTTGCTGAGCAGTTCTTC. Amino acids: CASSQGPGDSFAEQFF.

This clonotype was seen a handful of times. This rearrangement joins TRBV11-1 to TRBJ2-2; tentatively, D is TRBD2 (6 bases). Germline CDR1 is SGHAT and CDR2 is FQDESV (reference sequence). Trimming stripped 1 base from V and 6 bases from J, with 15 bases between. CDR3 length: 16 amino acids. The CDR3 DNA follows: TGTGCCAGCAGCTTAGGGGAGGCCTGGTTGTCCGGGGAGCTGTTTTTT. Amino acids: CASSLGEAWLSGELFF.

V usage is TRBV12-3 or TRBV12-4 and J usage is TRBJ1-2, with D perhaps matching TRBD1 (5 bases). V shed 3 bases and J shed 6 bases, with 11 bases lying between them. There are 13 residues in the CDR3. CDR3 in DNA: TGTGCCAGCAGTTTCGGGACGCAGGATGGCTACACCTTC. This gives the protein CASSFGTQDGYTF.

In this sample, this clonotype turned up a few times. This chain joins TRBV6-5 and TRBJ2-5; weak D call: TRBD2 (5 bases). The CDR3 runs to 14 residues. CDR1 is MNHEY and CDR2 is SVGAGI in the germline V gene. V was pared by 4 bases and J by 5 bases, with 14 bases between. DNA of the CDR3: TGTGCCAGCAGTTCCCTAGCAGCTGATGAGACCCAGTACTTC. Protein product: CASSSLAADETQYF.

In this sample, this clonotype turned up a few times. The V call is TRBV12-3 or TRBV12-4, the J call TRBJ2-7, with D maybe TRBD2 (6 bases). The CDR3 is 15 residues long. V dropped 0 bases and J dropped 3 bases, with 12 bases sitting between them. The CDR3 protein is CASSLARQGGYEQYF. CDR3 in DNA: TGTGCCAGCAGTTTAGCGAGGCAGGGAGGCTACGAGCAGTACTTC.

The V and J genes are TRBV18 and TRBJ2-5; 7 nucleotides agree with TRBD2. V dropped 5 bases and J dropped 2; count of bases not matched to a gene: 11. Germline CDR1 and CDR2: KGHSH and LQKENI. CDR3 length: 16 amino acids. The CDR3 region has the DNA TGTGCCAGCTCAGAGGGGAGGGGCCTGGTTCAAGAGACCCAGTACTTC. This gives the protein CASSEGRGLVQETQYF.

The genes are TRBV18 and TRBJ2-1, with D possibly TRBD1 on 5 matching bases. Germline CDR1 is KGHSH and CDR2 is LQKENI. The V and J ends lost 0 bases and 10 bases respectively, with 7 bases between them. CDR3 length: 12 residues. The CDR3 loop is CASSPPGVEQFF. The CDR3 coding sequence is TGTGCCAGCTCACCACCAGGGGTGGAGCAGTTCTTC.

This clonotype has just one count. This chain links TRBV2 with TRBJ2-7, with TRBD1 identical over 9 bases. CDR1 and CDR2 from the germline V gene are SNHLY and FYNNEI. The CDR3 sequence is 15 residues long. V trimming: 8 bases; J trimming: 6 bases; junction bases outside the gene matches: 14. The chain's CDR3 is CASHDPGTGYGEQYF. The CDR3 DNA follows: TGTGCCAGCCACGACCCCGGGACAGGGTATGGCGAGCAGTACTTC.

This clonotype has only a few counts. The J gene is TRBJ2-7, the V gene TRBV20-1; D is ambiguous. Germline-derived CDR1 and CDR2 are DFQATT and SNEGSKA (reference sequence). The V end was cut by 4 bases, the J end by 2 bases, with 6 bases between. There are 11 residues in the CDR3. In nucleotides, the CDR3 is TGCAGTGCTATGGGAACCTACGAGCAGTACTTC. It specifies CSAMGTYEQYF.

The chain links TRBV3-1 to TRBJ2-1; D might be TRBD1 (6 bases). The CDR3 is 15 amino acids. Trimming left V 0 bases short and J 6 bases short, with 12 bases between. Germline V lookup: CDR1 LGHDT, CDR2 YNNKEL (reference sequence). The CDR3 loop reads CASSQDVGTSNEQFF. CDR3 nucleotides: TGTGCCAGCAGCCAAGATGTCGGGACATCCAATGAGCAGTTCTTC.

In this sample, this clonotype turned up a few times. CDR3: CASSIPWGGGAGWFGDTQYF. The CDR3 bases are TGTGCCAGCAGTATCCCTTGGGGCGGGGGGGCCGGTTGGTTTGGAGATACGCAGTATTTT. The V and J genes are TRBV12-3 or TRBV12-4 and TRBJ2-3; 9 nucleotides line up with TRBD2. The CDR3 loop spans 20 amino acids. The trim removed 5 bases at V and 5 bases at J, leaving 23 bases unmatched.

This clonotype was seen more than once but under ten times. The chain joins TRBV6-2 or TRBV6-3 to TRBJ2-5; tentatively, D is TRBD1 (8 bases). Trimming took off 4 bases at V and 7 bases at J, with 16 bases between the two ends. This CDR3 has 14 amino acids. Germline-derived CDR1 and CDR2 are MNHEY and SVGEGT. CDR3 in DNA: TGTGCCAGCAGTTCCCGACAGGGGAGGGTGACCCAGTACTTC. It specifies CASSSRQGRVTQYF.

V usage is TRBV7-9 and J usage is TRBJ2-1; 9 bases agree with TRBD2. This CDR3 comprises 15 residues. In germline, CDR1 is SEHNR, CDR2 FQNEAQ (reference sequence). V lost 8 bases and J lost 7; bases outside the gene matches: 12. CDR3 region: CASSSPGTSLNEQFF. CDR3 DNA sequence: TGTGCCAGCTCCTCCCCCGGGACTAGCCTAAATGAGCAGTTCTTC.

This clonotype was found many times. CDR3 loop: CASRPRRVSETQYF. In nucleotides, the CDR3 is TGTGCCAGCAGGCCTCGCAGGGTATCGGAGACCCAGTACTTC. The chain uses TRBV12-3 or TRBV12-4 and TRBJ2-5; TRBD1 is a possible D gene (5 bases). The CDR3 extends over 14 amino acids. Trimming took 6 bases from V and 5 from J, leaving 16 bases between them.

The CDR3 is CASSPPGGNYGYTF. The CDR3 nucleotides read TGTGCCAGCTCACCACCGGGGGGAAACTATGGCTACACCTTC. The rearrangement joins TRBV18 to TRBJ1-2; D is perhaps TRBD1 (5 bases). CDR3 length equals 14 residues. V was shortened by 0 bases and J by 2 bases, with 7 bases between the two germline ends. Germline-derived CDR1 and CDR2 are KGHSH and LQKENI.

This clonotype appeared a few times. The chain uses TRBV15 and TRBJ2-7; weak D call: TRBD1 (6 bases). The CDR3 extends over 14 amino acids. The ends were cut back, 4 bases at V and 3 bases at J, with 13 bases in the middle. CDR1 is LNHNV, CDR2 YYDKDF, per germline (reference sequence). Here the CDR3 reads CATSTRTVVYEQYF. The CDR3 nucleotides are TGTGCCACCAGCACCCGGACAGTCGTCTACGAGCAGTACTTC. Based on the CDR3 plus reference TRBV15 and TRBJ2-7, the full variable domain is DAMVIQNPRYQVTQFGKPVTLSCSQTLNHNVMYWYQQKSSQAPKLLFHYYDKDFNNEADTPDNFQSRRPNTSFCFLDIRSPGLGDTAMYLCATSTRTVVYEQYFGPGTRLTVT.

The rearrangement joins TRBV7-2 to TRBJ2-3, with 7 bases that match TRBD2. Germline CDR1 reads SGHTA; CDR2 reads FQGNSA. The length of the CDR3 is 15 residues. V shed 5 bases and J 3 bases; nucleotides not matched to a gene: 8. The DNA of the CDR3 is TGTGCCAGCAGCCCAAGTAATAGCGGGACAGATACGCAGTATTTT. Translating it yields CASSPSNSGTDTQYF.

This clonotype was counted only a few times. J is TRBJ2-6 and V is TRBV24-1, with 8 bases fitting TRBD2. CDR1 KGHDR and CDR2 SFDVKD come from the germline V gene. The ends lost 3 bases at V and 0 bases at J; junction bases unmatched: 6. CDR3 length: 18 residues. In DNA, the CDR3 is TGTGCCACCAGTGATCCCCCAGGGACTAGCTCTGGGGCCAACGTCCTGACTTTC. It is translated as CATSDPPGTSSGANVLTF.

The V call is TRBV12-3 or TRBV12-4, the J call TRBJ2-2; no definite D call. The length of the CDR3 is 13 residues. Trimming removed 2 bases at V and 4 bases at J, with 5 bases between. As DNA, the CDR3 is TGTGCCAGCAGTTTAATCATCACCGGGGAGCTGTTTTTT. Encoded protein: CASSLIITGELFF.

This clonotype was counted only a few times. The chain employs TRBV29-1 and TRBJ2-1, with a tentative D call TRBD1 (6 bases). This CDR3 spans 14 amino acids. With 6 bases removed from V and 4 bases from J, the gap between germline ends came to 16 bases. CDR1 and CDR2 from the germline V gene are SQVTM and ANQGSEA. The DNA of the CDR3 is TGCAGCGTGGTAGGACAGAACCGATACAATGAGCAGTTCTTC. Amino acids: CSVVGQNRYNEQFF.

This clonotype was seen a handful of times. CDR3 coding DNA: TGTGCCAGCAGCTTCTTTTTTGGAAGCTCCTACGAGCAGTACTTC. It specifies CASSFFFGSSYEQYF. The rearrangement joins TRBV7-2 to TRBJ2-7, with D unresolved. The CDR3 covers 15 residues. V was shortened by 3 bases and J by 0 bases, with 12 bases between the two germline ends. Germline V CDR1 and CDR2: SGHTA, FQGNSA. The full variable domain, completed using reference TRBV7-2 and TRBJ2-7, is GAGVSQSPSNKVTEKGKDVELRCDPISGHTALYWYRQSLGQGLEFLIYFQGNSAPDKSGLPSDRFSAERTGGSVSTLTIQRTQQEDSAVYLCASSFFFGSSYEQYFGPGTRLTVT.

This clonotype has ten or more counts. The V gene is TRBV12-3 or TRBV12-4, the J gene TRBJ1-3; TRBD1 aligns across 10 bases. With V trimmed by 5 bases and J by 4 bases, 2 bases remained unmatched. This CDR3 is 14 amino acids long. The CDR3 sequence is CASSLTGGGNTIYF. The DNA for the CDR3 is TGTGCCAGCAGTCTGACAGGGGGCGGAAACACCATATATTTT.